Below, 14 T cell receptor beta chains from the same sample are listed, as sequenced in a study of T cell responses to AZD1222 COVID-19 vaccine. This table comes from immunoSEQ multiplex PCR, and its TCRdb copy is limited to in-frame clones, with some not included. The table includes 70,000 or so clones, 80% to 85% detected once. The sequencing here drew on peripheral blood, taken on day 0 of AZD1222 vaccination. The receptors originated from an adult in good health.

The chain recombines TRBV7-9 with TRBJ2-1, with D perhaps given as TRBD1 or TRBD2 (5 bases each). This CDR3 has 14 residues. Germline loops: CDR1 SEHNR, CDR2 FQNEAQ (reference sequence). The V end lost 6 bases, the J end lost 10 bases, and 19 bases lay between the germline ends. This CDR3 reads CASRDGTGSAEQFF. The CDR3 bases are TGTGCCAGCAGGGACGGGACGGGATCAGCGGAGCAGTTCTTC.

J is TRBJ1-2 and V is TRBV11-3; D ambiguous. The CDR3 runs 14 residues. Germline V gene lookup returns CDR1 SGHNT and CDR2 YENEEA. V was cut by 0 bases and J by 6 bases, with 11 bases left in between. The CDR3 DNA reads TGTGCCAGCAGCTTAGATTCCCCCACAGATGGCTACACCTTC. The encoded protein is CASSLDSPTDGYTF.

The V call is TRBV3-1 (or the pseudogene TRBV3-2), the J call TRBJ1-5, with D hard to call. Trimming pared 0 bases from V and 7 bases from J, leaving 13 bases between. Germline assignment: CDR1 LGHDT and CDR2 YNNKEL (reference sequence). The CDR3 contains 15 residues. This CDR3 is CASSQDLTGGQPQHF. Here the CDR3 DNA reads TGTGCCAGCAGCCAAGATTTGACGGGCGGACAGCCCCAGCATTTT.

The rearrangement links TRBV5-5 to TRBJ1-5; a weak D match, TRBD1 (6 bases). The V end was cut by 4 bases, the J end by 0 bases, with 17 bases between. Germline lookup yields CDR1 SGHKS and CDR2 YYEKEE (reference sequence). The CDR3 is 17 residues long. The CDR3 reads CASSDETGWDSNQPQHF. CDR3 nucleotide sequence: TGTGCCAGCAGCGACGAGACAGGATGGGATAGCAATCAGCCCCAGCATTTT.

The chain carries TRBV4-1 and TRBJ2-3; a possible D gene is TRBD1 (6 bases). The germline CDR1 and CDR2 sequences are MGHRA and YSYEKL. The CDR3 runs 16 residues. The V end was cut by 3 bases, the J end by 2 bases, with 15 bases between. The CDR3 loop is CASSHPRTATTDTQYF. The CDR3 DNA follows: TGCGCCAGCAGCCATCCTAGGACAGCAACCACAGATACGCAGTATTTT.

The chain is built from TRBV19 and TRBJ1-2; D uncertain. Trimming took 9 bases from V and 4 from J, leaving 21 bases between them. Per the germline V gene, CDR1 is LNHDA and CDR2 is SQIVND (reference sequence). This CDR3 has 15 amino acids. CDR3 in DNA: TGTGCCAGCAAGAGCCAATCGACCGCTTCCTATGGCTACACCTTC. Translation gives CASKSQSTASYGYTF. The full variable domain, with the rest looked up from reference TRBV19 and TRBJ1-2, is DGGITQSPKYLFRKEGQNVTLSCEQNLNHDAMYWYRQDPGQGLRLIYYSQIVNDFQKGDIAEGYSVSREKKESFPLTVTSAQKNPTAFYLCASKSQSTASYGYTFGSGTRLTVV.

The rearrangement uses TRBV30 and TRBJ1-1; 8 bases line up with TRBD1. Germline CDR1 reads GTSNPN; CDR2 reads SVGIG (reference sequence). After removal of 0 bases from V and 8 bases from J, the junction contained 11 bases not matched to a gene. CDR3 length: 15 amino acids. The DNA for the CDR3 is TGTGCCTGGAGTGTACTTGGGCAGGGGGCGAAGGAAGCTTTCTTT. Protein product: CAWSVLGQGAKEAFF.

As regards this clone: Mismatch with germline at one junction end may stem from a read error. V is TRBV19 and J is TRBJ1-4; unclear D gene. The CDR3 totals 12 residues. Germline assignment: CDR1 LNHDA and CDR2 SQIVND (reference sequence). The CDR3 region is CASSKREEKLFF. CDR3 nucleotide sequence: TGTGCCAGCAGTAAAAGGGAGGAAAAACTGTTTTTT. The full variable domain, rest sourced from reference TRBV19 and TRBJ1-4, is DGGITQSPKYLFRKEGQNVTLSCEQNLNHDAMYWYRQDPGQGLRLIYYSQIVNDFQKGDIAEGYSVSREKKESFPLTVTSAQKNPTAFYLCASSKREEKLFFGSGTQLSVL.

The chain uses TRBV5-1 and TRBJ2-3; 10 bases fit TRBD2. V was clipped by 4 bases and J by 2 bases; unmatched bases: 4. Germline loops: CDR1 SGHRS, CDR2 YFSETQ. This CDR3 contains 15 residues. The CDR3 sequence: CASSSGGADTDTQYF. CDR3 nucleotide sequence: TGCGCCAGCAGCAGCGGGGGGGCAGACACAGATACGCAGTATTTT.

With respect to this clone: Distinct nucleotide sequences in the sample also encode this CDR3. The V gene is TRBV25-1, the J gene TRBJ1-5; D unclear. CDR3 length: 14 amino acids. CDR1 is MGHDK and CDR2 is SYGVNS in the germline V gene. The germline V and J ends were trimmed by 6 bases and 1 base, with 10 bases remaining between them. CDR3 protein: CASRQTGSNQPQHF. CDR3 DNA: TGTGCCAGCAGACAGACTGGCAGCAATCAGCCCCAGCATTTT.

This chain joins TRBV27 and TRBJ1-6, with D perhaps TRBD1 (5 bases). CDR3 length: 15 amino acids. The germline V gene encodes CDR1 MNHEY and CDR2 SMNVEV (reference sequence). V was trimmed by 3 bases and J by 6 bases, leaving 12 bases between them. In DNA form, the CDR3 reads TGTGCCAGCAGTTTTTCAGGACACCTTAATTCACCCCTCCACTTT. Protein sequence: CASSFSGHLNSPLHF.

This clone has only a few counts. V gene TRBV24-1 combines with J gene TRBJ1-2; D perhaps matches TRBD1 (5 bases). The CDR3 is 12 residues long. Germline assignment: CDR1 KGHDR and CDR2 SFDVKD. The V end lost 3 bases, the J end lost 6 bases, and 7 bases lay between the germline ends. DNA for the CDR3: TGTGCCACCAGTGATCCAGGGCATGGCTACACCTTC. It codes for CATSDPGHGYTF.

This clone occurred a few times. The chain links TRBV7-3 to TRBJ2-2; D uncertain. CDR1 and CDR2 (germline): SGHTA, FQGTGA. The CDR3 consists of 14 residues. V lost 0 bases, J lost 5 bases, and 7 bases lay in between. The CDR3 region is CASSLTLSTGELFF. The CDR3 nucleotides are TGTGCCAGCAGCTTAACACTGAGTACCGGGGAGCTGTTTTTT.

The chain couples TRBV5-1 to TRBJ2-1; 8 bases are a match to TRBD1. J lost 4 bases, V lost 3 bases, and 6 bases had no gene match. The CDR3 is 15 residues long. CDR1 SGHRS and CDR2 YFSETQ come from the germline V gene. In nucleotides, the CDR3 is TGCGCCAGCAGCTCGACAGGGGCGGCTTACAATGAGCAGTTCTTC. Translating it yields CASSSTGAAYNEQFF.